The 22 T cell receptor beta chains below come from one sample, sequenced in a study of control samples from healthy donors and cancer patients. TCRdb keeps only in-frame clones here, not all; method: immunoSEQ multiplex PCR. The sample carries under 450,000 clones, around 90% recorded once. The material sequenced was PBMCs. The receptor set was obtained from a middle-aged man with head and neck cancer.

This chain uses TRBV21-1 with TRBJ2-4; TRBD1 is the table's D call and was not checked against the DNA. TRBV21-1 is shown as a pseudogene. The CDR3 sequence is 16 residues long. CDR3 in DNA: TGTGCCAGCAGCAATTCAGGATCGGTCACCTCAAACATTCAGTACTTC. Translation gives CASSNSGSVTSNIQYF.

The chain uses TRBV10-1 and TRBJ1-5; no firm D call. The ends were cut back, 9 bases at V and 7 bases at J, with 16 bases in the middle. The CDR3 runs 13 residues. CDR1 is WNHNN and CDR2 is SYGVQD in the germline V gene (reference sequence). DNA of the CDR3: TGCGCCAGGGGGAGGGCCCCAAAACAGCCCCAGCATTTT. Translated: CARGRAPKQPQHF.

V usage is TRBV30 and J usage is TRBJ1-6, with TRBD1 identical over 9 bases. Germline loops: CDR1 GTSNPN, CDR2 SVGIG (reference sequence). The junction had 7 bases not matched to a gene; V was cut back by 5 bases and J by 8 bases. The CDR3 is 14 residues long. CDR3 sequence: CAWGITGGDSPLHF. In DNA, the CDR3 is TGTGCCTGGGGGATTACAGGGGGCGATTCACCCCTCCACTTT.

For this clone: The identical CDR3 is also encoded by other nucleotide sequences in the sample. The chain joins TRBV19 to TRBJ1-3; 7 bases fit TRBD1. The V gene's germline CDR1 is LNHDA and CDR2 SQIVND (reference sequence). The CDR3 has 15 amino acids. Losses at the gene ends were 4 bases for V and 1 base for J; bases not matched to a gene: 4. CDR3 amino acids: CASSRDRESGNTIYF. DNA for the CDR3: TGTGCCAGTAGTAGAGACAGGGAATCTGGAAACACCATATATTTT.

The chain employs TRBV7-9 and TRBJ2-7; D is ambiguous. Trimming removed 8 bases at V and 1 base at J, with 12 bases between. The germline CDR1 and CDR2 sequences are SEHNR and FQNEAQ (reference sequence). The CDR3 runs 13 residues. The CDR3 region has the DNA TGTGCCAGCTCCCGGACCTCTTCCTACGAGCAGTACTTC. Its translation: CASSRTSSYEQYF.

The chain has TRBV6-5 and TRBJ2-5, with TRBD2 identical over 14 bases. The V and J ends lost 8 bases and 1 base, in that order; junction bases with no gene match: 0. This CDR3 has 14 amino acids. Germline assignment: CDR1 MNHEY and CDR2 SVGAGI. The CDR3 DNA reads TGTGCCAGCGGACTAGCGGGGGGCCAAGAGACCCAGTACTTC. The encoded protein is CASGLAGGQETQYF.

The CDR3 DNA reads as TGTGCCAGCAGTCCCGAGGGCCCTGGGGCCAACGTCCTGACTTTC. It is translated as CASSPEGPGANVLTF. The V and J genes are TRBV25-1 and TRBJ2-6, with D possibly matching TRBD2 (5 bases). CDR1 is MGHDK, CDR2 SYGVNS, per germline. The CDR3 length is 15 residues. The V and J ends lost 5 bases and 2 bases respectively, with 10 bases between them.

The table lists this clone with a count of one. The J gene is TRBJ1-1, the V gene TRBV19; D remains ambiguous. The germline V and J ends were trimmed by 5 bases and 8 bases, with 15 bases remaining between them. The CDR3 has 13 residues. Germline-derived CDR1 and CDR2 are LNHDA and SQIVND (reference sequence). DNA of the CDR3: TGTGCCAGTAGTCTCCGGACCAAGGTAGAAGCTTTCTTT. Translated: CASSLRTKVEAFF.

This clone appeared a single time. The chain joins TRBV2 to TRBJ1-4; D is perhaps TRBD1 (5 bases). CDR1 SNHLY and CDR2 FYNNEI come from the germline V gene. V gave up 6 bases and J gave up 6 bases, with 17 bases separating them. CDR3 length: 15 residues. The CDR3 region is CASRGEASGYEKLFF. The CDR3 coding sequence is TGTGCCAGCAGGGGGGAAGCTTCGGGATATGAAAAACTGTTTTTT.

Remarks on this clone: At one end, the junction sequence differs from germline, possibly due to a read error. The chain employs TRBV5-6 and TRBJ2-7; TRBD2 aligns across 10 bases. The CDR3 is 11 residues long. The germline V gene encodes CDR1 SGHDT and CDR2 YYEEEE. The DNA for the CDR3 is TGCACCACTAGCGGGACATACGAGCAGTACTTC. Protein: CTTSGTYEQYF.

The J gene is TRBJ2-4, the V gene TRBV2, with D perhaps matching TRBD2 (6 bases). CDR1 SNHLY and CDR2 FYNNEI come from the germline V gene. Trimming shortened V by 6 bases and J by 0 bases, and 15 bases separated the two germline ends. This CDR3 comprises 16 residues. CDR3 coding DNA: TGTGCCAGCAGCCCTGGCCTGGGGGGAGCCAAAAACATTCAGTACTTC. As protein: CASSPGLGGAKNIQYF.

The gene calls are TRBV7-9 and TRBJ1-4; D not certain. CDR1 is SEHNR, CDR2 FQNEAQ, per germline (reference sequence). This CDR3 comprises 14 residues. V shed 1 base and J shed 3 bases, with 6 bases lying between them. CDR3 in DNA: TGTGCCAGCAGCTTAGGGACCCCTAATGAAAAACTGTTTTTT. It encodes CASSLGTPNEKLFF.

The CDR3 region is CASSVRRGRGHEKLFF. The CDR3 DNA reads as TGTGCCAGCAGTGTCAGACGGGGCCGAGGGCACGAAAAACTGTTTTTT. The chain uses TRBV28 and TRBJ1-4, with TRBD1 as a possible D gene (5 bases). Germline V gene sequence: CDR1 MDHEN, CDR2 SYDVKM. Trimming left V 5 bases short and J 8 bases short, with 21 bases between. This CDR3 region has 16 residues.

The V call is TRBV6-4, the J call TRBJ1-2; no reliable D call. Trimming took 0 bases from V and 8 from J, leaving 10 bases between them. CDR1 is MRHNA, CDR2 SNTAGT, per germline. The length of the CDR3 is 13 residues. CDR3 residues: CASSDSWGSGYTF. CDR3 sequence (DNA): TGTGCCAGCAGTGACTCATGGGGATCCGGCTACACCTTC.

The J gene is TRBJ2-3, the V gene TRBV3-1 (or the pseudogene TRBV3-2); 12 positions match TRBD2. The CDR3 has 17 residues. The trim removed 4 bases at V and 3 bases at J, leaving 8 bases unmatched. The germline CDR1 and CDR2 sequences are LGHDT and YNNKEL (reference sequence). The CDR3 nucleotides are TGTGCCAGCAGCCGTGACCTAGCGGGGGGGCTAACAGATACGCAGTATTTT. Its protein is CASSRDLAGGLTDTQYF.

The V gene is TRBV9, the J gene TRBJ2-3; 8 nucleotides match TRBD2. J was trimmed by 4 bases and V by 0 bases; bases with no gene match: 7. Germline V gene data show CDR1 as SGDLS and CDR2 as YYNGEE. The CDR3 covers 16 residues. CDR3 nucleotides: TGTGCCAGCAGCGTAGACTCGGGAGGGGTAGCAGATACGCAGTATTTT. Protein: CASSVDSGGVADTQYF.

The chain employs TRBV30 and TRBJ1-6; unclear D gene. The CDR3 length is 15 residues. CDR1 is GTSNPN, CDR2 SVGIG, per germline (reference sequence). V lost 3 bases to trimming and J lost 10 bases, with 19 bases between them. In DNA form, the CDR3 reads TGTGCCTGGAGCGGTGGTGGAGGTTTGGGATCACCCCTCCACTTT. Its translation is CAWSGGGGLGSPLHF.

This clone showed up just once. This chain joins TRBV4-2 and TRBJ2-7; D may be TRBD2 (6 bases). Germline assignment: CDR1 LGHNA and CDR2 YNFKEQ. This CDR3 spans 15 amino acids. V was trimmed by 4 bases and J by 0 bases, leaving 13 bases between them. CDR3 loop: CASSPIAVSSYEQYF. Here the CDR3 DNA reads TGTGCCAGCAGCCCCATAGCGGTTAGCTCCTACGAGCAGTACTTC.

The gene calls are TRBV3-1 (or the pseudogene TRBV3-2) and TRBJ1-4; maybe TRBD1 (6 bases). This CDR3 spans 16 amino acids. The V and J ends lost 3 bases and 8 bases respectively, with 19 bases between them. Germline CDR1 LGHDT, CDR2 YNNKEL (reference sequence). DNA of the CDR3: TGTGCCAGCAGCCAGGGGGCTCGGGCGATCGGGGAAAAACTGTTTTTT. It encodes CASSQGARAIGEKLFF.

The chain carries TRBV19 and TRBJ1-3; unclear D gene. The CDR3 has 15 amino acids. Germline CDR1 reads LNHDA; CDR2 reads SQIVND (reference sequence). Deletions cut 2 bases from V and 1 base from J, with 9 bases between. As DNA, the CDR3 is TGTGCCAGTAGTATAAGGGCGCCGTCTGGAAACACCATATATTTT. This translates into CASSIRAPSGNTIYF. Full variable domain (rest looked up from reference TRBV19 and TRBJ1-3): DGGITQSPKYLFRKEGQNVTLSCEQNLNHDAMYWYRQDPGQGLRLIYYSQIVNDFQKGDIAEGYSVSREKKESFPLTVTSAQKNPTAFYLCASSIRAPSGNTIYFGEGSWLTVV.

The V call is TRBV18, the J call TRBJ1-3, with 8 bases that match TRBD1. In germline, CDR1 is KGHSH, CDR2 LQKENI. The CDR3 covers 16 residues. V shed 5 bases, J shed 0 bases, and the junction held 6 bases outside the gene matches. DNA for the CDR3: TGTGCCAGCTCAGAGTTTACAGGGGGCTCTGGAAACACCATATATTTT. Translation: CASSEFTGGSGNTIYF.

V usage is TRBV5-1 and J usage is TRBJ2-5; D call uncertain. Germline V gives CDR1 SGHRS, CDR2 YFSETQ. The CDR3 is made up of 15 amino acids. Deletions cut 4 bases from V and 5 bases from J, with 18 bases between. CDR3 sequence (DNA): TGCGCCAGCAGCCCCCCCCTACCCGACTCGGAGACCCAGTACTTC. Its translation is CASSPPLPDSETQYF.